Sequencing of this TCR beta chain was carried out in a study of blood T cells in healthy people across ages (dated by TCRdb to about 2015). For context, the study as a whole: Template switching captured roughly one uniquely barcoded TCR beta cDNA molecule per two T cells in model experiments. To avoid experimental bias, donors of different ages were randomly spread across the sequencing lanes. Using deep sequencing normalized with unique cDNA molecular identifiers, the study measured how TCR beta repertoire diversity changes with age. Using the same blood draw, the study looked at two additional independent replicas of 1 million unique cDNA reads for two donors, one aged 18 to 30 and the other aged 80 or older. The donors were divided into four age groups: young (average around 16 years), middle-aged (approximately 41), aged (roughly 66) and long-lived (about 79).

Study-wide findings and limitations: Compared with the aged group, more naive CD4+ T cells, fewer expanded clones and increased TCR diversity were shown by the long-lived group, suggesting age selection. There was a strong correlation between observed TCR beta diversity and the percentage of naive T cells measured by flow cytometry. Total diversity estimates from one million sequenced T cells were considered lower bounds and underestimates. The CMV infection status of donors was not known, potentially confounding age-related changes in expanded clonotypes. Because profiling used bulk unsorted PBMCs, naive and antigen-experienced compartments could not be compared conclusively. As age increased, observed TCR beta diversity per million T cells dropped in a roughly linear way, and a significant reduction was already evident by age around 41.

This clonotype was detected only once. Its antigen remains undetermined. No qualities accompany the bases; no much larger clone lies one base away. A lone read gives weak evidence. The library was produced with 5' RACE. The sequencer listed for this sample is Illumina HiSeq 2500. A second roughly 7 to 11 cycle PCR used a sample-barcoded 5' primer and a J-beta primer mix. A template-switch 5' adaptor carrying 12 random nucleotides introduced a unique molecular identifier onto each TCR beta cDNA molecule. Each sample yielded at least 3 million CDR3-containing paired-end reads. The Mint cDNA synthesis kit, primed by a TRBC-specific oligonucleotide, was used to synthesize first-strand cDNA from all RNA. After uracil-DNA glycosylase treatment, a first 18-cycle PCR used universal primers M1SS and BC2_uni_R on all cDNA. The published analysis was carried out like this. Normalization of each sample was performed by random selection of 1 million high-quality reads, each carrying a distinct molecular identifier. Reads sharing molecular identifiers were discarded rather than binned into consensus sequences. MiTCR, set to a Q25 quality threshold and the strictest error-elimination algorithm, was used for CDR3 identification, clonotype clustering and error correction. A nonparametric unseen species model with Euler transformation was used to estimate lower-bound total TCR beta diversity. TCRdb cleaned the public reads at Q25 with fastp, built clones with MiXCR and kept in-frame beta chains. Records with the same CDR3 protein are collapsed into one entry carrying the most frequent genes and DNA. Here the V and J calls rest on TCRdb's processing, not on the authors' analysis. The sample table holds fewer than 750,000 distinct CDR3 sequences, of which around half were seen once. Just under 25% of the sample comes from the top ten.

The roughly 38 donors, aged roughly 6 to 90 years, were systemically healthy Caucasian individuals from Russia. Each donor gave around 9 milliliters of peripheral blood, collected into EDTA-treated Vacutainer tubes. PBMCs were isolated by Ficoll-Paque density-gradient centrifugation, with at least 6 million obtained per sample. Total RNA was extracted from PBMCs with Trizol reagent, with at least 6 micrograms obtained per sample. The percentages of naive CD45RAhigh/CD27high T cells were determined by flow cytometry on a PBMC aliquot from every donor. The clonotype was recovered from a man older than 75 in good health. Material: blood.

The nucleotides are TGCGCCAGCGGACGGAGCCGGGGTAATGAAAAACTGTTTTTT. Its translation is CASGRSRGNEKLFF. The chain couples TRBV4-3 to TRBJ1-4, with no confident D gene call. V loses 8 bases of germline sequence and J loses 4 bases, and the interval between the two ends is 14 bases. The CDR1 and CDR2 encoded by the germline V gene are LGHNA and YSLEER. Inclusive of the bounding cysteine and phenylalanine, the CDR3 is 14 residues long. Only the CDR3 DNA stays, 42 bases, in frame from base 1.